Below, 7 T cell receptor beta chains from the same sample are listed, as sequenced in a study of blood T cell repertoires in COVID-19. Method: immunoSEQ multiplex PCR; TCRdb's copy keeps in-frame clones and lacks some. The table lists approximately 240,000 clones, 82% of them singletons. Specimen: peripheral blood. These receptors all come from a woman of 80 years or more with active or convalescent COVID-19.

This clone was detected only a few times. V gene TRBV6-6 combines with J gene TRBJ1-6; no firm D call. The CDR3 runs to 12 residues. Trimming removed 6 bases from V and 7 bases from J, with 7 bases in between. Germline CDR1 is MNHNY and CDR2 is SVGAGI (reference sequence). CDR3 coding DNA: TGTGCCAGCAGCCCGGGGAATTCACCCCTCCACTTT. As protein: CASSPGNSPLHF.

This clone appeared a single time. The chain carries TRBV10-1 and TRBJ2-1; 7 nucleotides agree with TRBD2. Germline CDR1 reads WNHNN; CDR2 reads SYGVQD (reference sequence). V trimming: 3 bases; J trimming: 9 bases; junction bases outside the gene matches: 8. The CDR3 consists of 14 residues. The chain's CDR3 is CASSEGGSRSEQFF. CDR3 nucleotide sequence: TGCGCCAGCAGTGAAGGCGGGAGTCGCAGTGAGCAGTTCTTC.

The rearrangement joins TRBV7-8 to TRBJ1-5; D possibly corresponds to TRBD1 (6 bases). Germline CDR1 is SGHVS and CDR2 is FQNEAQ. There are 15 residues in the CDR3. The V end lost 5 bases, the J end lost 3 bases, and 14 bases lay between the germline ends. DNA of the CDR3: TGTGCCAGCAGCAAGGACAGTTCCTACAATCAGCCCCAGCATTTT. It encodes CASSKDSSYNQPQHF. The complete variable domain, with remaining parts taken from reference TRBV7-8 and TRBJ1-5, reads GAGVSQSPRYKVAKRGQDVALRCDPISGHVSLFWYQQALGQGPEFLTYFQNEAQLDKSGLPSDRFFAERPEGSVSTLKIQRTQQEDSAVYLCASSKDSSYNQPQHFGDGTRLSIL.

This sequence joins TRBV7-9 and TRBJ2-4, with 7 nucleotides matching TRBD2. Germline loops: CDR1 SEHNR, CDR2 FQNEAQ (reference sequence). The junction had 8 bases not matched to a gene; V was cut back by 6 bases and J by 0 bases. The CDR3 runs 16 residues. The CDR3 DNA sequence: TGTGCCAGCAGTTCACCGGGACTACTAGCCAAAAACATTCAGTACTTC. Translating it yields CASSSPGLLAKNIQYF.

This clone came up once. This chain uses TRBV7-2 with TRBJ2-1; 12 nucleotides match TRBD2. V was clipped by 6 bases and J by 9 bases; unmatched bases: 18. The CDR3 is made up of 18 amino acids. Germline V CDR1 and CDR2: SGHTA, FQGNSA. The CDR3, as DNA: TGTGCCAGCAGGTCTCCGGGACTAGCGGGCCTACTGAGGGTTGAGCAGTTCTTC. It is translated as CASRSPGLAGLLRVEQFF.

A note on this clone: Distinct nucleotide sequences in the sample also encode this CDR3. The chain links TRBV24-1 to TRBJ2-2; TRBD1 matches at 8 bases. CDR1 is KGHDR, CDR2 SFDVKD, per germline. With V trimmed by 3 bases and J by 2 bases, 4 bases remained unmatched. This CDR3 is built from 16 residues. The CDR3 spells CATSDRTGSNTGELFF. In nucleotides, the CDR3 is TGTGCCACCAGTGATCGGACAGGGAGCAACACCGGGGAGCTGTTTTTT.

This chain uses TRBV5-4 with TRBJ1-2; perhaps TRBD1 as D (5 bases). The CDR3 runs 16 residues. V was pared by 3 bases and J by 0 bases, with 15 bases between. The germline V gene encodes CDR1 SGHNT and CDR2 YYREEE (reference sequence). The CDR3 is CASSSTAGLANYGYTF. DNA of the CDR3: TGTGCCAGCAGCTCGACCGCGGGGCTAGCTAACTATGGCTACACCTTC.